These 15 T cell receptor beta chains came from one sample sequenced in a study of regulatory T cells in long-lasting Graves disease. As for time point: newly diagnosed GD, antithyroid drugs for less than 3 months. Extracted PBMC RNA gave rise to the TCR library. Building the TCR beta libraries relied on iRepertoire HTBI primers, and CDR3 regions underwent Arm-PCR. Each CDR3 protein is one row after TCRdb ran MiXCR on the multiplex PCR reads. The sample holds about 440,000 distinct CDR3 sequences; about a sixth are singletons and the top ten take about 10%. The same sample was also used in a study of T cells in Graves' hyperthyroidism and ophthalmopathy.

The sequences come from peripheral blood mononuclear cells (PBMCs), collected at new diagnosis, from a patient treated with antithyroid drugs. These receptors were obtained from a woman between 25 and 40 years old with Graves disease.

The CDR3 loop reads CASSELNGYTF. The CDR3 DNA sequence: TGTGCCAGCAGTGAATTAAATGGCTACACCTTC. The V call is TRBV25-1, the J call TRBJ1-2, with D uncertain. V lost 1 base, J lost 6 bases, and 3 bases lay in between. The V gene's germline CDR1 is MGHDK and CDR2 SYGVNS. The CDR3 sequence is 11 residues long.

The CDR3 loop is CASSQGPRGTEAFF. CDR3 nucleotide sequence: TGTGCCAGCAGCCAAGGCCCCAGGGGGACTGAAGCTTTCTTT. The rearrangement uses TRBV14 and TRBJ1-1, with TRBD1 matching 7 bases. V lost 1 base, J lost 5 bases, and 4 bases stayed unmatched. CDR1 and CDR2 (germline): SGHDN, FVKESK. The CDR3 length is 14 residues.

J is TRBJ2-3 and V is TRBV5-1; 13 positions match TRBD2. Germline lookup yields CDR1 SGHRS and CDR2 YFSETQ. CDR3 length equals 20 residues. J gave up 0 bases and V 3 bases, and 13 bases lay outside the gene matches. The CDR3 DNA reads TGCGCCAGCAGCTCCGGCGGGCGGACTAGCGGGAGATGGAGCACAGATACGCAGTATTTT. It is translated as CASSSGGRTSGRWSTDTQYF.

For the CDR3, the DNA is TGTGCCAGCAGCTCACCGCGACCGGGGGCGCGGAGGGCTTATGGCTACACCTTC. Amino acids: CASSSPRPGARRAYGYTF. The rearrangement links TRBV7-9 to TRBJ1-2, with a weak D call TRBD1 (6 bases). The V end lost 4 bases, the J end lost 5 bases, and 26 bases lay between the germline ends. Germline CDR1 is SEHNR and CDR2 is FQNEAQ (reference sequence). This CDR3 is 18 amino acids long.

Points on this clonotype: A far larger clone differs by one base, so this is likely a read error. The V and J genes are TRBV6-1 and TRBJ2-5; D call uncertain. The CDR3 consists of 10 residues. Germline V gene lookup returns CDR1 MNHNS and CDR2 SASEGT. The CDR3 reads CTSSEETQYF. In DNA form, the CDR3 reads TGTACCAGCAGTGAAGAGACCCAGTACTTC.

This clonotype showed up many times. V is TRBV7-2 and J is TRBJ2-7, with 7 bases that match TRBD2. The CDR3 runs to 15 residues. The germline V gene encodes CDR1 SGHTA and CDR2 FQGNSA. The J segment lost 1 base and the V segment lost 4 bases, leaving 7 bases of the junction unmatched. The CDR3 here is CASSSPRERSYEQYF. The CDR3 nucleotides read TGTGCCAGCAGCTCCCCGCGGGAGAGGTCCTACGAGCAGTACTTC.

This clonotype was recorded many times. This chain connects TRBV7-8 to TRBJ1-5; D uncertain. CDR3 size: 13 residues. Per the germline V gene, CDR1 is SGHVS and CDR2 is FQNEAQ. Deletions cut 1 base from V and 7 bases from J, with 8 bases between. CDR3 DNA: TGTGCCAGCAGCTTAGTGAACACCCAGCCCCAGCATTTT. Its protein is CASSLVNTQPQHF.

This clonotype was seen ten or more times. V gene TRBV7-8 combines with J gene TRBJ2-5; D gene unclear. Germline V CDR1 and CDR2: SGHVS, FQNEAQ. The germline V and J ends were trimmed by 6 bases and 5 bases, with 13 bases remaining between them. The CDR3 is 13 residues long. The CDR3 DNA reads TGTGCCAGCAGTTTAAAGGGAATGGAGACCCAGTACTTC. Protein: CASSLKGMETQYF.

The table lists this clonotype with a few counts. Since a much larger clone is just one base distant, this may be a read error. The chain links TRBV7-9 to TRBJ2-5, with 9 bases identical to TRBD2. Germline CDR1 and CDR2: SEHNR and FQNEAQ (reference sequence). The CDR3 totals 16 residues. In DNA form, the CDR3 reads TGTGCCAGCAGCTTGACTAGCGGATATGAGTGGGAGACCCGGTACTTC. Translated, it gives CASSLTSGYEWETRYF.

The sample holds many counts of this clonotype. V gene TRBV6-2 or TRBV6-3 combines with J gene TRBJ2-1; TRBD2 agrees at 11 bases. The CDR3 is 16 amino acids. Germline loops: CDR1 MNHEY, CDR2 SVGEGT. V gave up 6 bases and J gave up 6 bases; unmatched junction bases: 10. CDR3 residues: CASSQPGTSGTNEQFF. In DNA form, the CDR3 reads TGTGCCAGCAGCCAGCCCGGGACTAGCGGAACCAATGAGCAGTTCTTC.

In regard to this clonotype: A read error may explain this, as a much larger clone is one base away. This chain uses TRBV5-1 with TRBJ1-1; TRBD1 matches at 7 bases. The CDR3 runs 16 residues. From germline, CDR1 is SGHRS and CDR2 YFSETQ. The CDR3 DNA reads TGCACCAGCAGCCAGGACAGGCCTGGGGCGAACACTGAAGCTTTCTTT. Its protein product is CTSSQDRPGANTEAFF.

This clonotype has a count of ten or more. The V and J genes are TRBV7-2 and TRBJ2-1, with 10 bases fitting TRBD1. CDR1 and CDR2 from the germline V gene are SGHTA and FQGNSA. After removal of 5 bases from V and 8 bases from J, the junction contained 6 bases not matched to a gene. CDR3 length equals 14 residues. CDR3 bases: TGTGCCAGCAGCCTACGGACAGGGGGGGATGAGCAGTTCTTC. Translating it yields CASSLRTGGDEQFF.

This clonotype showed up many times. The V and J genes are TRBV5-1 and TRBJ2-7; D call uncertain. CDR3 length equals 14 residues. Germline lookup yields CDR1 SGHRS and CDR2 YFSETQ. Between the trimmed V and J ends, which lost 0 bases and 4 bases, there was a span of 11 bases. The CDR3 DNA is TGCGCCAGCAGCTTGGCCTGGGGTCGGTACGAGCAGTACTTC. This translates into CASSLAWGRYEQYF.

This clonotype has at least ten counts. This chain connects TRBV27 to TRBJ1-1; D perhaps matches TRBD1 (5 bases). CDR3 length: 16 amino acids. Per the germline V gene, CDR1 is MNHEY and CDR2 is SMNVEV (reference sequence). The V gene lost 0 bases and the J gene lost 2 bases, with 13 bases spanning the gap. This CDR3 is CASSLSGVLENTEAFF. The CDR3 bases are TGTGCCAGCAGTTTATCGGGGGTACTGGAAAACACTGAAGCTTTCTTT.

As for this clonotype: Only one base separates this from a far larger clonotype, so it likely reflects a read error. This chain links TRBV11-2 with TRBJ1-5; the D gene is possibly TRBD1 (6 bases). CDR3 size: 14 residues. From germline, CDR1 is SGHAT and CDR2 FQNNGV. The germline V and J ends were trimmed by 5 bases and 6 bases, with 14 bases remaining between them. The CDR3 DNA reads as TGTGCCAGCAGCACCCGGGGGCCAGGTCAGCCCCAGCATTTT. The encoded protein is CASSTRGPGQPQHF.